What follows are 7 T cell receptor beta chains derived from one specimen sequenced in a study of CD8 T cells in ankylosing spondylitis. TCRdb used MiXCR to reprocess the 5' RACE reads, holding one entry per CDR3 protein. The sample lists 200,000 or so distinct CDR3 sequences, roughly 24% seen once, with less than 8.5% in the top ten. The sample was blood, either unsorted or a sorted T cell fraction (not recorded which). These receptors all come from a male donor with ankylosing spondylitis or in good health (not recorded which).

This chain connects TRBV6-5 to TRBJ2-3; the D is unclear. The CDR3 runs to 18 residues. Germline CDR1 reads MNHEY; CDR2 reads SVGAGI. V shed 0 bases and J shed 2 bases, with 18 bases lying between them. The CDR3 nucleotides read TGTGCCAGCAGTTACTCCGGGCCGACCGATCGACTCACAGATACGCAGTATTTT. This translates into CASSYSGPTDRLTDTQYF.

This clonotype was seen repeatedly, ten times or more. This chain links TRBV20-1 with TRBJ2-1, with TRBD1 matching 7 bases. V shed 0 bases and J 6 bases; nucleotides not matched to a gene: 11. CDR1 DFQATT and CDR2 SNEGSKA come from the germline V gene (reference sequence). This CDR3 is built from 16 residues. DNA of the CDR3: TGCAGTGCTAGAGATTCAAGGGGGCGAACCCCCAATGAGCAGTTCTTC. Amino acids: CSARDSRGRTPNEQFF.

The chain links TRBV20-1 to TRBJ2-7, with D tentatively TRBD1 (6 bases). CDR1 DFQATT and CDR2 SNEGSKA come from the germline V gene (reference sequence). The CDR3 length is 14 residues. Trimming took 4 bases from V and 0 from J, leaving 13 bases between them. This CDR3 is CSAKGDRSSYEQYF. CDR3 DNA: TGCAGTGCTAAGGGTGACAGGAGCTCCTACGAGCAGTACTTC.

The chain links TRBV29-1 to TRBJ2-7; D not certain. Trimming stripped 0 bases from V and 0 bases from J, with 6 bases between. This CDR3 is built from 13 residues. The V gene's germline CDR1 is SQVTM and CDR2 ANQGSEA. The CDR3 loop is CSVEESTSYEQYF. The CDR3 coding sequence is TGCAGCGTTGAAGAATCAACCTCCTACGAGCAGTACTTC.

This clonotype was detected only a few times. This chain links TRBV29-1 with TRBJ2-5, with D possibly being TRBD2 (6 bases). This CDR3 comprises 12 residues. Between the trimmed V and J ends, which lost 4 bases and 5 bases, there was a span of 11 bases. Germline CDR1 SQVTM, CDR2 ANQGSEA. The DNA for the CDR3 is TGCAGCGTTGTAGGACTATACGAGACCCAGTACTTC. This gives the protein CSVVGLYETQYF.

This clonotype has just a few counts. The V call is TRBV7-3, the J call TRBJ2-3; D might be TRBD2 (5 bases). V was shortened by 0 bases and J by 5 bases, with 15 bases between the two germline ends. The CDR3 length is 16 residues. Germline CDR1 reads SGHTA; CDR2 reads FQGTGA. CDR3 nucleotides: TGTGCCAGCAGCTTAACGTTTGACCAGAGGGTAGATACGCAGTATTTT. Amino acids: CASSLTFDQRVDTQYF. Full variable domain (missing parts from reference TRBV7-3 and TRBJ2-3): GAGVSQTPSNKVTEKGKYVELRCDPISGHTALYWYRQSLGQGPEFLIYFQGTGAADDSGLPNDRFFAVRPEGSVSTLKIQRTERGDSAVYLCASSLTFDQRVDTQYFGPGTRLTVL.

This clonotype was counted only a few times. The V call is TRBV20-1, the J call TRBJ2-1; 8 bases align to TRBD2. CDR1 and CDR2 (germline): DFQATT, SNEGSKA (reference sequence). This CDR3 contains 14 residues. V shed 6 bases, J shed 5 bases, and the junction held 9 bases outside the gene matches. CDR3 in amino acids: CSADPGTRHNEQFF. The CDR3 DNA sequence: TGCAGTGCAGACCCCGGGACTAGGCACAATGAGCAGTTCTTC.